Each of the 21 T cell receptor beta chains below was sequenced from the same sample in a study of blood T cells in healthy people across ages. The second PCR ran roughly 7 to 11 cycles with a sample-barcoded 5' primer and J-beta primers. TCRdb recomputed calls from the 5' RACE reads with MiXCR, one row per CDR3 protein. Counted here are about 670,000 distinct CDR3 sequences, under 65% occurring once; the ten biggest clones make up approximately 13%. Input material: blood. The receptor set was obtained from a woman of 80 years or more in good health.

This clonotype was picked up many times. This sequence joins TRBV5-6 and TRBJ2-3, with D perhaps matching TRBD2 (6 bases). CDR3 length: 15 residues. V was trimmed by 5 bases and J by 0 bases, leaving 13 bases between them. The germline V gene encodes CDR1 SGHDT and CDR2 YYEEEE. The CDR3 sequence: CASSSSGLSTDTQYF. CDR3 nucleotide sequence: TGTGCCAGCAGTTCCAGCGGGCTTAGCACAGATACGCAGTATTTT. The full variable domain, its missing parts supplied by reference TRBV5-6 and TRBJ2-3, is DAGVTQSPTHLIKTRGQQVTLRCSPKSGHDTVSWYQQALGQGPQFIFQYYEEEERQRGNFPDRFSGHQFPNYSSELNVNALLLGDSALYLCASSSSGLSTDTQYFGPGTRLTVL.

This clonotype was seen repeatedly, ten times or more. This chain uses TRBV6-6 with TRBJ2-3; D gene ambiguous. Germline CDR1 MNHNY, CDR2 SVGAGI (reference sequence). V lost 0 bases to trimming and J lost 6 bases, with 10 bases between them. The CDR3 contains 14 residues. As DNA, the CDR3 is TGTGCCAGCAGTTACTCGAAGTTAAAGGATACGCAGTATTTT. Amino acid sequence: CASSYSKLKDTQYF.

This clonotype was counted ten times or more. The chain combines TRBV28 with TRBJ2-1; the match to TRBD2 covers 8 bases. CDR3 length equals 12 residues. With 1 base clipped from V and 14 bases from J, the junction kept 4 bases outside the gene matches. Germline V gene sequence: CDR1 MDHEN, CDR2 SYDVKM. CDR3 amino acids: CASSLSGGPEFF. The DNA for the CDR3 is TGTGCCAGCAGTTTATCGGGGGGGCCGGAGTTCTTC.

The J gene is TRBJ2-3, the V gene TRBV9, with a tentative D call TRBD2 (6 bases). Deletions cut 7 bases from V and 1 base from J, with 10 bases between. Looked up from germline, CDR1 is SGDLS and CDR2 is YYNGEE. This CDR3 region has 13 residues. The DNA for the CDR3 is TGTGCCAGCGGAGGGAGCCGCACAGATACGCAGTATTTT. It yields the protein CASGGSRTDTQYF.

The V gene is TRBV10-2, the J gene TRBJ2-7, with D maybe TRBD1 (6 bases). The CDR3 is made up of 15 amino acids. Germline V gene data show CDR1 as WSHSY and CDR2 as SAAADI. V lost 8 bases and J lost 2, with 19 bases in between. The CDR3 loop is CASHRFGTSAYEQYF. The CDR3 DNA follows: TGCGCCAGCCATCGGTTCGGGACATCTGCCTACGAGCAGTACTTC.

The chain carries TRBV6-5 and TRBJ2-4, with D maybe TRBD1 (6 bases). CDR1 and CDR2 (germline): MNHEY, SVGAGI. The CDR3 spans 20 residues. Trimming removed 4 bases at V and 3 bases at J, with 28 bases between. Written as DNA, the CDR3 is TGTGCCAGCAGTTCCTCCCTGCCAGGGGTAATGAGGCCCAACAAAAACATTCAGTACTTC. It is translated as CASSSSLPGVMRPNKNIQYF.

This clonotype was seen only a few times. The rearrangement joins TRBV13 to TRBJ2-3, with unresolved D. The CDR3 has 15 amino acids. Germline values: CDR1 PRHDT, CDR2 FYEKMQ (reference sequence). Trimming left V 0 bases short and J 8 bases short, with 15 bases between. Here the CDR3 reads CASSLGRVGRGTQYF. The CDR3 DNA reads TGTGCCAGCAGCTTAGGCCGAGTCGGGCGTGGTACGCAGTATTTT.

This CDR3 is CATTRDRENQPQHF. CDR3 sequence (DNA): TGTGCCACCACCCGGGACAGGGAGAATCAGCCCCAGCATTTT. V is TRBV10-3 and J is TRBJ1-5, with 9 positions matching TRBD1. The V segment lost 10 bases and the J segment 4 bases; nucleotides outside the gene matches: 8. Germline values: CDR1 ENHRY, CDR2 SYGVKD. The CDR3 runs to 14 residues.

This clonotype has just a few counts. The CDR3 loop is CASSRRALQKQVLGTEAFF. The DNA of the CDR3 is TGTGCCAGCAGCCGCCGGGCCCTGCAAAAACAGGTTTTGGGCACTGAAGCTTTCTTT. V gene TRBV7-6 combines with J gene TRBJ1-1; possible D gene TRBD1, 5 bases. This CDR3 comprises 19 residues. In germline, CDR1 is SGHVS, CDR2 FNYEAQ. V lost 5 bases to trimming and J lost 4 bases, with 29 bases between them. Based on the CDR3 plus reference TRBV7-6 and TRBJ1-1, the full variable domain is GAGVSQSPRYKVTKRGQDVALRCDPISGHVSLYWYRQALGQGPEFLTYFNYEAQQDKSGLPNDRFSAERPEGSISTLTIQRTEQRDSAMYRCASSRRALQKQVLGTEAFFGQGTRLTVV.

This clonotype was detected only once. V and J are TRBV20-1 and TRBJ2-1; D is unresolved. The CDR3 spans 14 residues. Germline assignment: CDR1 DFQATT and CDR2 SNEGSKA (reference sequence). With 1 base removed from V and 2 bases from J, the gap between germline ends came to 9 bases. In DNA, the CDR3 is TGCAGTGCTAGAGGGCTAGTCGCCTACAATGAGCAGTTCTTC. Encoded protein: CSARGLVAYNEQFF.

This clonotype was seen only a few times. V and J are TRBV12-3 or TRBV12-4 and TRBJ1-1; 9 positions agree with TRBD1. This CDR3 contains 17 residues. V dropped 3 bases and J dropped 5; count of bases not matched to a gene: 13. The CDR3 protein is CASSFVVGQGPGTEAFF. The CDR3 nucleotides read TGTGCCAGCAGTTTTGTAGTCGGACAGGGGCCGGGAACTGAAGCTTTCTTT.

This sequence joins TRBV28 and TRBJ2-5, with 7 bases that match TRBD1. Unmatched junction bases numbered 9, after V lost 7 bases and J lost 1 base. Germline values: CDR1 MDHEN, CDR2 SYDVKM. This CDR3 spans 15 amino acids. This CDR3 is CASIPLGQTQETQYF. CDR3 nucleotide sequence: TGTGCCAGCATACCCCTGGGACAGACCCAAGAGACCCAGTACTTC.

This clonotype was seen ten or more times. A clone one base away is much larger, so this may be a read error. The chain joins TRBV29-1 to TRBJ2-3, with TRBD2 identical over 7 bases. Trimming removed 7 bases from V and 10 bases from J; junction bases left unmatched: 8. CDR3 length: 11 residues. Germline V gene data show CDR1 as SQVTM and CDR2 as ANQGSEA. CDR3 nucleotides: TGCAGCGGTGGGGAGGGAGGGCCGCAGTATTTT. Translation: CSGGEGGPQYF.

In its sample, this clonotype was seen a few times. The chain employs TRBV7-8 and TRBJ2-1; 9 bases agree with TRBD2. CDR3 length equals 15 residues. V dropped 1 base and J dropped 7; count of bases not matched to a gene: 5. CDR1 is SGHVS and CDR2 is FQNEAQ in the germline V gene. The chain's CDR3 is CASSLVAGGPNEQFF. CDR3 sequence (DNA): TGTGCCAGCAGCTTAGTGGCGGGGGGGCCAAATGAGCAGTTCTTC. Using reference TRBV7-8 and TRBJ2-1 for the parts outside the CDR3, the full variable domain is GAGVSQSPRYKVAKRGQDVALRCDPISGHVSLFWYQQALGQGPEFLTYFQNEAQLDKSGLPSDRFFAERPEGSVSTLKIQRTQQEDSAVYLCASSLVAGGPNEQFFGPGTRLTVL.

This chain uses TRBV7-2 with TRBJ1-5; TRBD1 is a possible D gene (5 bases). CDR3 size: 16 residues. CDR1 is SGHTA and CDR2 is FQGNSA in the germline V gene. Trimming left V 2 bases short and J 2 bases short, with 13 bases between. The CDR3 loop reads CASSLRRGIGNQPQHF. CDR3 coding DNA: TGTGCCAGCAGCTTAAGGCGGGGGATTGGCAATCAGCCCCAGCATTTT.

This clonotype was counted at least ten times. The rearrangement links TRBV6-6 to TRBJ2-3; TRBD2 aligns across 13 bases. The CDR3 sequence is 17 residues long. Germline V gene sequence: CDR1 MNHNY, CDR2 SVGAGI (reference sequence). V lost 3 bases, J lost 4 bases, and 7 bases stayed unmatched. The CDR3 protein is CASSYPTSGGASDTQYF. In nucleotides, the CDR3 is TGTGCCAGCAGTTATCCTACTAGCGGGGGGGCATCAGATACGCAGTATTTT.

This clonotype was seen only once. The chain couples TRBV6-5 to TRBJ1-5, with a possible D match to TRBD1 (5 bases). Between the trimmed V and J ends, which lost 8 bases and 4 bases, there was a span of 15 bases. CDR1 is MNHEY and CDR2 is SVGAGI in the germline V gene. The CDR3 sequence is 14 residues long. CDR3 region: CASRPGIWNQPQHF. In nucleotides, the CDR3 is TGTGCCAGCCGCCCAGGGATCTGGAATCAGCCCCAGCATTTT.

This clonotype turned up a few times. V is TRBV21-1 and J is TRBJ2-4; the table's D gene call, TRBD1, was not cross checked with the DNA. The end of the DNA aligns better with TRBJ2-7, so the J call may be wrong. TRBV21-1 is a pseudogene. This CDR3 is built from 16 residues. The CDR3: CASSKGGQGSGYEQYF. The CDR3 DNA sequence: TGTGCCAGCAGCAAAGGAGGACAGGGATCAGGCTACGAGCAGTACTTC.

This rearrangement joins TRBV10-3 to TRBJ2-2; D is uncertain. Trimming cost V 3 bases and J 7 bases, with 9 bases left between them. CDR3 length: 13 residues. CDR1 ENHRY and CDR2 SYGVKD come from the germline V gene. CDR3 sequence (DNA): TGTGCCATCAGTGAAACAAGTCGCGGGGAGCTGTTTTTT. As protein: CAISETSRGELFF.

As concerns this clonotype: An end of the junction differs from the germline gene, which may be a read error. This rearrangement joins TRBV4-1 to TRBJ2-3; TRBD2 might be the D (5 bases). This CDR3 is built from 17 residues. CDR1 is MGHRA, CDR2 YSYEKL, per germline. The CDR3 nucleotides read TGCGCCAGCAGCCCCGGCGGGTCCCCCTCTGGCACAGATGCGCAGTATTTT. This gives the protein CASSPGGSPSGTDAQYF.

The chain recombines TRBV20-1 with TRBJ2-7, with D possibly being TRBD1 (6 bases). CDR3 length equals 12 residues. Trimming took 5 bases from V and 1 from J, leaving 9 bases between them. Germline V lookup: CDR1 DFQATT, CDR2 SNEGSKA (reference sequence). DNA of the CDR3: TGCAGTGCTCACAGGGAGTCCTACGAGCAGTACTTC. It is translated as CSAHRESYEQYF.